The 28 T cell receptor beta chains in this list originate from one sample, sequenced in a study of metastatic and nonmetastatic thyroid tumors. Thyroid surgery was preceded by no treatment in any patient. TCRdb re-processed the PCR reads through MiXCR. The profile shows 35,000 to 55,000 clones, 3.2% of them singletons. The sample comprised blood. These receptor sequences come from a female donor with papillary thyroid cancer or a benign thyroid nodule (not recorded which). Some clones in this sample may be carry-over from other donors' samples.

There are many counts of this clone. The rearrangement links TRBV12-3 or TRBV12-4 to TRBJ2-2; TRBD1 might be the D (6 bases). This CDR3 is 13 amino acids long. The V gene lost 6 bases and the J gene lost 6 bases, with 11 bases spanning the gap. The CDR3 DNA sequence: TGTGCCAGCAGGACAGGAGGCGCCGGGGAGCTGTTTTTT. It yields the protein CASRTGGAGELFF.

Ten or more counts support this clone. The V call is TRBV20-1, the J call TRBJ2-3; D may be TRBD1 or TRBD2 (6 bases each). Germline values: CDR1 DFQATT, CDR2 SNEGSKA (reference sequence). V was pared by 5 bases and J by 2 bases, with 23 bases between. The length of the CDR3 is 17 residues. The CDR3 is CSASKGGSLQTTDTQYF. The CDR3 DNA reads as TGCAGTGCTTCCAAAGGGGGGTCCCTCCAGACCACAGATACGCAGTATTTT.

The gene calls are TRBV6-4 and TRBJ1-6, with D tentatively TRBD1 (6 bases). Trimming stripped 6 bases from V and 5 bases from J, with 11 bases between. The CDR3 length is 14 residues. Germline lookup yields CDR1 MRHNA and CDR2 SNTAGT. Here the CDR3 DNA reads TGTGCCAGCAGCCCGGGACAAGATAATTCACCCCTCCACTTT. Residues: CASSPGQDNSPLHF.

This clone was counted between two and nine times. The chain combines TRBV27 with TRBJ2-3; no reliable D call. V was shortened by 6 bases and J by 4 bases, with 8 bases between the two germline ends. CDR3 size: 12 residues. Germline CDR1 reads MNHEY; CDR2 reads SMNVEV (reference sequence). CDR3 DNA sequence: TGTGCCAGCAGCTCCCCCCCAGATACGCAGTATTTT. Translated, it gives CASSSPPDTQYF.

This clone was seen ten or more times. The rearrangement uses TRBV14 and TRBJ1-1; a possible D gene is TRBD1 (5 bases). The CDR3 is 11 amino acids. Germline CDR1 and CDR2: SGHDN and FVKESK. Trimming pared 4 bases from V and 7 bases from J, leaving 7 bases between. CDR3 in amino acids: CASSRGGEAFF. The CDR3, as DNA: TGTGCCAGCAGCCGGGGCGGTGAAGCTTTCTTT. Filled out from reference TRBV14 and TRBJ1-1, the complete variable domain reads EAGVTQFPSHSVIEKGQTVTLRCDPISGHDNLYWYRRVMGKEIKFLLHFVKESKQDESGMPNNRFLAERTGGTYSTLKVQPAELEDSGVYFCASSRGGEAFFGQGTRLTVV.

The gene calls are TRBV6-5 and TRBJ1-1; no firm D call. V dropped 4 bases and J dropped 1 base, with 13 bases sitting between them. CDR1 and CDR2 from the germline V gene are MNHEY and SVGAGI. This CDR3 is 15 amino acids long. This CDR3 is CASSFLKATNTEAFF. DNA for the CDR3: TGTGCCAGCAGTTTCCTGAAGGCGACGAACACTGAAGCTTTCTTT.

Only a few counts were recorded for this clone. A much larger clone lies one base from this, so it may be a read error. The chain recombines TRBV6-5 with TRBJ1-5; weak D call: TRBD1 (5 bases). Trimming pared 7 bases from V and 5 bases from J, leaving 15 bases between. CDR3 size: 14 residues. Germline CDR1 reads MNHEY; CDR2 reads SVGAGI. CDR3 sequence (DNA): TGTGCCAGCATTATCAGGGAGATGGATCAGCCCCAGCATTTT. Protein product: CASIIREMDQPQHF.

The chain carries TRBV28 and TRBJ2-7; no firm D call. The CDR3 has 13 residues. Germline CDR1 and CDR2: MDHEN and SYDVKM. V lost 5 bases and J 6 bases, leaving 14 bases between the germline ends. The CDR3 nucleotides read TGTGCCAGCAGTCGCGGAGAGCCAGGCGAGCAGTACTTC. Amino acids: CASSRGEPGEQYF.

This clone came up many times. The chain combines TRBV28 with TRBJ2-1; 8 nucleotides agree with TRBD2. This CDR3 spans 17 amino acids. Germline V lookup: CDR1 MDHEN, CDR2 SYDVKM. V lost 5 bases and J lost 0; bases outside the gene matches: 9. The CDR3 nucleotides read TGTGCCAGCAGTCTAGGAGCGGGGGAGAGCTCCTACAATGAGCAGTTCTTC. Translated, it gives CASSLGAGESSYNEQFF.

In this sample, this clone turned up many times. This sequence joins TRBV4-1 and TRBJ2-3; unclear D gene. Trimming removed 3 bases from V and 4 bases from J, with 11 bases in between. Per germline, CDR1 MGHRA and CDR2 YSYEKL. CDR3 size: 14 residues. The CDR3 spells CASSHQSLADTQYF. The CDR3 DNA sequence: TGCGCCAGCAGCCACCAATCTCTAGCAGATACGCAGTATTTT.

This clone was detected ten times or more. The CDR3: CSATRLAGGTDTQYF. The CDR3 DNA reads as TGCAGTGCCACTAGACTAGCGGGAGGTACAGATACGCAGTATTTT. This rearrangement joins TRBV20-1 to TRBJ2-3; 13 positions agree with TRBD2. With 6 bases clipped from V and 3 bases from J, the junction kept 6 bases outside the gene matches. The CDR3 is made up of 15 amino acids. The germline CDR1 and CDR2 sequences are DFQATT and SNEGSKA (reference sequence).

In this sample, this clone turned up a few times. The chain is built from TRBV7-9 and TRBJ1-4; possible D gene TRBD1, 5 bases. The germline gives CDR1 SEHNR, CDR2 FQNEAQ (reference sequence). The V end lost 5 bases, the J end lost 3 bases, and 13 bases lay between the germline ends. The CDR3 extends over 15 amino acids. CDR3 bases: TGTGCCAGCAGCCCAGCCGGGACCGCTAATGAAAAACTGTTTTTT. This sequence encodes CASSPAGTANEKLFF.

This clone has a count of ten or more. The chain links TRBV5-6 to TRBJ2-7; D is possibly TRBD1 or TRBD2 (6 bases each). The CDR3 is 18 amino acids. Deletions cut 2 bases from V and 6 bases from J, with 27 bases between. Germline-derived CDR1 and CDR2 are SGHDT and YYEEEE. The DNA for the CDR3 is TGTGCCAGCAGCTTTGAGGGGGATTCCGGGAGAGGAAGGGGCGAGCAGTACTTC. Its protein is CASSFEGDSGRGRGEQYF.

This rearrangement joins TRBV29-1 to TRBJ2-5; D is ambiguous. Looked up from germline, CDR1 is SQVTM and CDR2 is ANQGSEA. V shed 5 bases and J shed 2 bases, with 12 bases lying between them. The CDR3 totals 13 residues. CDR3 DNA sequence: TGCAGCGTTCAACAGTACACACAAGAGACCCAGTACTTC. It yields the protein CSVQQYTQETQYF.

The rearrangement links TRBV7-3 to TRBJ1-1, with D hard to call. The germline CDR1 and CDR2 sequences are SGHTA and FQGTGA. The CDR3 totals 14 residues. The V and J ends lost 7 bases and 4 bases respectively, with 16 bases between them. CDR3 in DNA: TGTGCCAGCAACCCAGGCCCAGTGAGCACTGAAGCTTTCTTT. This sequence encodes CASNPGPVSTEAFF.

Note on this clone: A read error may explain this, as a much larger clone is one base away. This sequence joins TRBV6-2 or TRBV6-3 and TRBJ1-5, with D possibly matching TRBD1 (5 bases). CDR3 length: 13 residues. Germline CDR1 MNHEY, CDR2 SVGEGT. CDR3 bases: TGTGCCAGCAGTGGGGCTGTGAATCATCCCCAGCATTTT. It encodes CASSGAVNHPQHF.

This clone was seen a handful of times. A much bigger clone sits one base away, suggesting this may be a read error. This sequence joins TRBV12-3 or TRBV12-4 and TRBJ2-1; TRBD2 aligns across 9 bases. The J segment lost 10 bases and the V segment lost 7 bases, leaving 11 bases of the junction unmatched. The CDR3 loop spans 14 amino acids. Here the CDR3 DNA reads TGTGCCAGCACCTGGGGCGGGGGGGCCCAGGAGCAGTTCTTC. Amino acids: CASTWGGGAQEQFF.

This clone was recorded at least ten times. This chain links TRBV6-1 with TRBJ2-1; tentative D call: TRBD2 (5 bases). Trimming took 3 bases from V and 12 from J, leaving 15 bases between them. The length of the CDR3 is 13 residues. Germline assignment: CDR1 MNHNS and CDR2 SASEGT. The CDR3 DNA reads TGTGCCAGCAGTGAGACCTCCAGCCGGGGGCAGTTCTTC. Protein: CASSETSSRGQFF.

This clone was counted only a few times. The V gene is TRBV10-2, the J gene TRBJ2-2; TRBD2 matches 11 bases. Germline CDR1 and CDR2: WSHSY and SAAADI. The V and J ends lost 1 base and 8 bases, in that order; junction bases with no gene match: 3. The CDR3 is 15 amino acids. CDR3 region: CASSELLAGVGELFF. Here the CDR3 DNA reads TGCGCCAGCAGTGAGTTACTAGCGGGAGTTGGGGAGCTGTTTTTT.

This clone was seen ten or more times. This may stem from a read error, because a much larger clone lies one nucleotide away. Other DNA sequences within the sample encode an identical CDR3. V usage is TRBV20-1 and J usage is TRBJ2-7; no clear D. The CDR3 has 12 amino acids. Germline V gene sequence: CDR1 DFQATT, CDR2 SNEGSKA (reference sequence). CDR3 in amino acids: CSARESWGEQYF. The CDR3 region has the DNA TGCAGTGCCAGAGAGAGTTGGGGCGAGCAGTACTTC.

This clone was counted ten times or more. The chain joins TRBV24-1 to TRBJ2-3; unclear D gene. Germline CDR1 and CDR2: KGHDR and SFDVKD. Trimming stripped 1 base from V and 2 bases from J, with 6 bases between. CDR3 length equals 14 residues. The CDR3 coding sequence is TGTGCCACCAGTGATTTTCAGACCACAGATACGCAGTATTTT. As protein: CATSDFQTTDTQYF.

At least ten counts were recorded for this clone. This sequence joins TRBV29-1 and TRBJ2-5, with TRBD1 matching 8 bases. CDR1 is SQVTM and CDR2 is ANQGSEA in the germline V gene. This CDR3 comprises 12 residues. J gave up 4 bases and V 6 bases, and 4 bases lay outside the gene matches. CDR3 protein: CSVGQGSETQYF. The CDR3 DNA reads TGCAGCGTCGGACAGGGATCAGAGACCCAGTACTTC.

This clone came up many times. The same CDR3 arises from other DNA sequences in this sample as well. The CDR3 here is CASTKTAGGYEQYF. The CDR3 DNA sequence: TGTGCCAGCACCAAGACAGCTGGCGGATACGAGCAGTACTTC. The chain employs TRBV2 and TRBJ2-7; D is possibly TRBD1 (5 bases). Trimming shortened V by 7 bases and J by 4 bases, and 17 bases separated the two germline ends. The germline gives CDR1 SNHLY, CDR2 FYNNEI. The CDR3 spans 14 residues.

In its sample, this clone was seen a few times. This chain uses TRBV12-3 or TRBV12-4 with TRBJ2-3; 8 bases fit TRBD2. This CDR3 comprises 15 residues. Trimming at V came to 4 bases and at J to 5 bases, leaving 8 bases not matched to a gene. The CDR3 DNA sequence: TGTGCCAGCAGTTCGCGGGGGGCTTTGGTAGATACGCAGTATTTT. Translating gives CASSSRGALVDTQYF.

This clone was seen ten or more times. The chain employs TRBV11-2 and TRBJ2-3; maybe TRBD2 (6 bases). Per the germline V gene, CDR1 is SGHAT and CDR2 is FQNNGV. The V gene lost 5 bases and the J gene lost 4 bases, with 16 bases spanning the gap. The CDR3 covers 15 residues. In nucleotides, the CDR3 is TGTGCCAGCAGCCCGTTGGGAGGTGCGGCAGATACGCAGTATTTT. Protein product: CASSPLGGAADTQYF.

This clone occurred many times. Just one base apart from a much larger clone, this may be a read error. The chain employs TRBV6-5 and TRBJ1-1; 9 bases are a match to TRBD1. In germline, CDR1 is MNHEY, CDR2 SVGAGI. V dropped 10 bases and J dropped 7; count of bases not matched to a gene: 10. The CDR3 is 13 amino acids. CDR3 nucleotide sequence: TGTGCCAACAGCCGAAGACAGGGGGTTGAAGCTTTCTTT. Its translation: CANSRRQGVEAFF.

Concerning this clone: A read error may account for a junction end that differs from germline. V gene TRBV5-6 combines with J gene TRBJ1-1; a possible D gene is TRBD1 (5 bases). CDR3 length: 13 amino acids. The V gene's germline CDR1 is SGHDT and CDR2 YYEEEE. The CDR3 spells CASSPTGNTEAFF. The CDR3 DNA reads TGTGCAAGCAGCCCTACAGGGAACACTGAAGCTTTCTTT.

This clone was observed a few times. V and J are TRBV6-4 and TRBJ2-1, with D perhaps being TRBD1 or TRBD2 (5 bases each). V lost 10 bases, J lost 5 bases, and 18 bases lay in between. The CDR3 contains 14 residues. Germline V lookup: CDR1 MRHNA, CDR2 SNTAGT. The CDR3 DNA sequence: TGTGCCACCGGCGAAAGTGGGGACCACAATGAGCAGTTCTTC. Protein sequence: CATGESGDHNEQFF.